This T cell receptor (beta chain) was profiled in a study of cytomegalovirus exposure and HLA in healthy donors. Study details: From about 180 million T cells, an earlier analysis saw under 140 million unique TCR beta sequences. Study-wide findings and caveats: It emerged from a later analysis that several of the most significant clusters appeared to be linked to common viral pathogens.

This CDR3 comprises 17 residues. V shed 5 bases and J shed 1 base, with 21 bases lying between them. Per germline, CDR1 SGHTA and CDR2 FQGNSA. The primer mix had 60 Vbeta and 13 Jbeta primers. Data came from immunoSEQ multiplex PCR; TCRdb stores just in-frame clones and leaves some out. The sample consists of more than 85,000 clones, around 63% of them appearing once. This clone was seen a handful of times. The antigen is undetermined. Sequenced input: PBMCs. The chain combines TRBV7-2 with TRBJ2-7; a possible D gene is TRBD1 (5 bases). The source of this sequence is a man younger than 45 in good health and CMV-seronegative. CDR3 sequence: CASSQTRAFVVSYEQYF. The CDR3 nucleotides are TGTGCCAGCAGCCAAACCAGGGCCTTTGTCGTTTCCTACGAGCAGTACTTC.